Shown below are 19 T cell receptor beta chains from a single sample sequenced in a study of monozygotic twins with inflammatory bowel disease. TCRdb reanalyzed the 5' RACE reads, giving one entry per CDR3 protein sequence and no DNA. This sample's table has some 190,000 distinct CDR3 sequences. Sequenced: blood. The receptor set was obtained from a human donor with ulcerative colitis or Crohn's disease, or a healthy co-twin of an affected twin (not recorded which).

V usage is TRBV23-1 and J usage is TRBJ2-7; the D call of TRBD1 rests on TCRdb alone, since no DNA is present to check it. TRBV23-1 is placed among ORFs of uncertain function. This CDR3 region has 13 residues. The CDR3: CASSQSIRDEQYF.

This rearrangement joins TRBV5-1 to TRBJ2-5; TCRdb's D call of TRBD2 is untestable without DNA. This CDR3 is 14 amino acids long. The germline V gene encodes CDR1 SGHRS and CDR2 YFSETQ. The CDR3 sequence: CASTQGLAGETQYF.

The CDR3 region is CASLGGSGEQYF. V gene TRBV28 combines with J gene TRBJ2-7; TCRdb returns TRBD2, unconfirmable since there is no DNA. Germline CDR1 is MDHEN and CDR2 is SYDVKM. The CDR3 contains 12 residues.

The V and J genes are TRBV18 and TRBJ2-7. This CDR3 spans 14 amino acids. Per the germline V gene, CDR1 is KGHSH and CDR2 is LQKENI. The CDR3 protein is CASSPEAGPYEQYF.

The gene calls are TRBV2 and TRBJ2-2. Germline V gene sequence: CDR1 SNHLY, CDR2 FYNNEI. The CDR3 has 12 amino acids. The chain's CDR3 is CASQVFSGELFF.

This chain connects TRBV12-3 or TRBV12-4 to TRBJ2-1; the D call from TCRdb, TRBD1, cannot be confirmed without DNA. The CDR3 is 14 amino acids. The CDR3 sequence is CASSLAGGGDEQFF.

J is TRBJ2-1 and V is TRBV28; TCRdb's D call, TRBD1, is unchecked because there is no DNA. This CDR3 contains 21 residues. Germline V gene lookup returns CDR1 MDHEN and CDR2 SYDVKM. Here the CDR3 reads CASRLRDRGSGRWESYNEQFF. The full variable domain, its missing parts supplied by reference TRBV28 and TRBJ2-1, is DVKVTQSSRYLVKRTGEKVFLECVQDMDHENMFWYRQDPGLGLRLIYFSYDVKMKEKGDIPEGYSVSREKKERFSLILESASTNQTSMYLCASRLRDRGSGRWESYNEQFFGPGTRLTVL.

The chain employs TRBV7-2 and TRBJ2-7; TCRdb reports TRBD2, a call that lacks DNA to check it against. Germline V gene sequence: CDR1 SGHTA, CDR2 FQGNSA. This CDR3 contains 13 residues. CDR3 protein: CASSLAQGHEQYF.

This chain's CDR3 is CASTPGGSLGNTIYF. The chain has TRBV2 and TRBJ1-3. This CDR3 spans 15 amino acids. CDR1 and CDR2 (germline): SNHLY, FYNNEI.

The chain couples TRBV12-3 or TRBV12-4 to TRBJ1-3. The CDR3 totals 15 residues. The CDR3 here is CASSFRVASGNTIYF.

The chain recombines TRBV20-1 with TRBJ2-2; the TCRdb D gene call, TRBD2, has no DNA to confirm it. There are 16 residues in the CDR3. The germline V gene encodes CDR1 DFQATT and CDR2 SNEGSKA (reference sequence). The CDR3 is CSASPGGRRNTGELFF.

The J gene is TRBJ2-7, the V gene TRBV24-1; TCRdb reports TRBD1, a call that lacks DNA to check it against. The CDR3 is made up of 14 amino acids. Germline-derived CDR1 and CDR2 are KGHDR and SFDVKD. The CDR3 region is CATSDGTGGDEQYF.

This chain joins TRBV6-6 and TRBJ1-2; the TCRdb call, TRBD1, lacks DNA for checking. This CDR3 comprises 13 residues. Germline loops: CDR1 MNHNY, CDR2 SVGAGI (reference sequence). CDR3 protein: CASSYMGTYGYTF.

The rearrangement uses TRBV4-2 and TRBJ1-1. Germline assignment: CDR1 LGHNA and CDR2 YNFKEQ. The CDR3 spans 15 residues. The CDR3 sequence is CASSQDTTKNTEAFF.

CDR3: CASRDRGGRRTDTQYF. The genes are TRBV2 and TRBJ2-3; there is no DNA to check the TCRdb D call of TRBD1. The germline CDR1 and CDR2 sequences are SNHLY and FYNNEI. The CDR3 has 16 residues.

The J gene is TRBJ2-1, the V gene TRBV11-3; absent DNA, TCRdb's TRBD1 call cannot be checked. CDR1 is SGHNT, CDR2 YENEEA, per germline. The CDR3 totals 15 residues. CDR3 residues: CASSLQGGPSDEQFF.

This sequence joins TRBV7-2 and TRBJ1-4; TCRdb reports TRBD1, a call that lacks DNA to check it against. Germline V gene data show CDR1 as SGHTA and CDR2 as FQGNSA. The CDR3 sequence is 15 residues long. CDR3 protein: CASSSSRGLNEKLFF.

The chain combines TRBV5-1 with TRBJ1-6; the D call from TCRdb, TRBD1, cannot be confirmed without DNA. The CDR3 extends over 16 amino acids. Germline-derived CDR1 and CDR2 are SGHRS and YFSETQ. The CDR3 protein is CASSNQAGTANSPLHF.

This chain's CDR3 is CASSLVRVREQYF. This chain connects TRBV7-2 to TRBJ2-7; the D gene TCRdb calls, TRBD1, cannot be checked with no DNA. This CDR3 contains 13 residues. Germline V gene data show CDR1 as SGHTA and CDR2 as FQGNSA.